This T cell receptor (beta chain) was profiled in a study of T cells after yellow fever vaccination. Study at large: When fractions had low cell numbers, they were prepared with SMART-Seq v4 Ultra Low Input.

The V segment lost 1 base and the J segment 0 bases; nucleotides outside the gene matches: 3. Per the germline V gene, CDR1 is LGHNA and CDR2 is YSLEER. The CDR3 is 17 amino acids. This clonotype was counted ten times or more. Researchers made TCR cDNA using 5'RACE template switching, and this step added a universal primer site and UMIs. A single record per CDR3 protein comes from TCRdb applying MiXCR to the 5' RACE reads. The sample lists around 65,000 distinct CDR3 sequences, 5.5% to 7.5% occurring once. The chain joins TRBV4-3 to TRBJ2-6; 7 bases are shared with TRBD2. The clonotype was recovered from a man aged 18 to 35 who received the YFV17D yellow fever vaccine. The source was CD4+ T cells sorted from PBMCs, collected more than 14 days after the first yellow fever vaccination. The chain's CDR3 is CASSQAGTNSGANVLTF. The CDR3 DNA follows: TGCGCCAGCAGCCAAGCTGGGACTAACTCTGGGGCCAACGTCCTGACTTTC.